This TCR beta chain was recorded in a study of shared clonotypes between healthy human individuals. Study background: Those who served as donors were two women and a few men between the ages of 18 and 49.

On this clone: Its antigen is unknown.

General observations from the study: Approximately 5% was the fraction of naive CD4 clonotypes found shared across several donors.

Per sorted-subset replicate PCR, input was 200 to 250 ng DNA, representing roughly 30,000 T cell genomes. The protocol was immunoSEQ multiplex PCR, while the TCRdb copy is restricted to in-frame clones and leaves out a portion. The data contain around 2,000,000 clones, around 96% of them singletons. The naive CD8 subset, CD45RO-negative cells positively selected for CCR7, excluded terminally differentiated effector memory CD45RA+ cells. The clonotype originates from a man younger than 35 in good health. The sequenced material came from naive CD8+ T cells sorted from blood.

DNA of the CDR3: TGCGCCAGCAGCCCGAAAAGGGGGAATGAGCAGTTCTTC. This translates into CASSPKRGNEQFF. V usage is TRBV4-1 and J usage is TRBJ2-1; tentative D call: TRBD1 (6 bases). With 4 bases removed from V and 7 bases from J, the gap between germline ends came to 11 bases. The CDR3 contains 13 residues. Germline V gene lookup returns CDR1 MGHRA and CDR2 YSYEKL.